This TCR beta chain emerged from a study of blood T cell repertoires in COVID-19 (dated by TCRdb to 2020 to 2022). With respect to the entire study: Samples from collaborators originated in the United States, Italy and Spain and spanned both the acute and convalescent phases of COVID-19. Deeply sampled blood TCRbeta repertoires from subjects exposed to, actively infected with, or recovered from COVID-19 were included in the dataset. The samples were drawn from the first 160 participants of the ongoing ImmuneRACE study and from some 1,300 subjects provided by 6 global collaborators. Sample metadata almost always included a de-identified subject ID, COVID-19 status, age in years and sex. A freely available public database, intended as a resource for researchers studying the immune response to SARS-CoV-2, is where the repertoires were released. HLA class I and class II types, where available, came from metadata supplied by the sample provider rather than from assay-based typing. The prospective study material was composed of cDNA or gDNA derived from T cells, B-cell-depleted T cells, or PBMCs.

TCRbeta CDR3 regions were amplified from genomic DNA using the immunoSEQ Assay, a bias-controlled multiplex PCR. Per the authors' processing: The number of nucleated cells in each sample was estimated by amplification of reference gene primers within the assay. To quantify the absolute abundance of each unique TCRbeta CDR3 rearrangement, sequence reads were collapsed and filtered. For each sample, productive Simpson clonality was calculated as the square root of Simpson's diversity index over productive rearrangements. This is the immuneACCESS table as TCRdb keeps it, with only in-frame sequences that have V and J called. A part of the clones is gone; compared with another copy, unresolved V genes explain less than half, and the rest is unexplained. The D gene and trimming were derived from the DNA, and the V and J assignments and clone size from that table. For this sample there are fewer than 350,000 clones; roughly 93% appear just once. The biggest ten clones account for 2.3% of the sample.

Turning to this clone: The antigen this receptor binds is unknown. Base qualities were left out, and no much larger clone turns up one base away.

For CDR1 and CDR2, the germline V gene (reference sequence) lists SEHNR and FQNEAQ. The junction carries 12 bases between V and J, which are trimmed by 4 bases and 5 bases respectively. The CDR3 holds 14 amino acids from the cysteine to the phenylalanine. CDR3 DNA only is kept here, 42 bases in frame from base 1. Results the study describes overall, beyond this receptor: Clinical and demographic metadata were provided uncurated, with the amount varying by source and participant.

Participants in the prospective study were aged about 18 to 90 years, lived in about two dozen United States geographic areas, and enrolled through a virtual design. To assign participants to cohorts, the prospective study relied on clinical history that participants themselves reported in a screening survey and a study questionnaire. In the prospective study, mobile phlebotomists collected whole blood, serum and a nasopharyngeal or oropharyngeal swab from each participant. Over a roughly two-month period, participants in the prospective study had the option of providing additional blood draws and questionnaires. Blood samples from the prospective study were shipped frozen or at room temperature prior to DNA extraction.

Rearrangement joined TRBV7-9 to TRBJ1-5, with no confidently assigned D gene. The receptor was isolated from a woman aged 40 to 55 with acute COVID-19. Sequenced material: PBMCs or T cells enriched from blood (not recorded which). CDR3 sequence: CASSSPGIDQPQHF. The DNA sequence is given as TGTGCCAGCAGCTCTCCGGGGATTGATCAGCCCCAGCATTTT.